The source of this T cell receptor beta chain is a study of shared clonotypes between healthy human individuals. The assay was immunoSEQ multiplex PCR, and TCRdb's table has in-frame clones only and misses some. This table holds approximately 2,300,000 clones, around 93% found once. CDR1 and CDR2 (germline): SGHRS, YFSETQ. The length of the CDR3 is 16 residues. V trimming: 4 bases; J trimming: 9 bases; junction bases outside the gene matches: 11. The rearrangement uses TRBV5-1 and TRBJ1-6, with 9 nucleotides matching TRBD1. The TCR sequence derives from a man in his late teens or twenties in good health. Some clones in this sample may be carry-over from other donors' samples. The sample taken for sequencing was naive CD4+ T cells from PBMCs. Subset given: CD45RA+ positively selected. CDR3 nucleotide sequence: TGCGCCAGCAGCCCCAATGGACAGGGGCTGCGTTCACCCCTCCACTTT. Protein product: CASSPNGQGLRSPLHF.